This TCR beta chain came from a study of cytomegalovirus exposure and HLA in healthy donors. Comment on this clone: Its antigen is currently unknown.

The study, taken as a whole, reports: Some V segments, TRBV6-2 and TRBV6-3 among them, were indistinguishable and were therefore excluded. Later analysis indicated greater clonal expansion among HLA-associated TCR beta chains than among equally common other chains. A link between a missense DCLRE1C variant and TCR beta V- and J-gene trimming emerged from a later analysis. Reported findings show TCR beta sequences accurately forecast HLA-A and HLA-B alleles in most subjects.

In the PCR, 60 Vbeta and 13 Jbeta primers were used. This table comes from immunoSEQ multiplex PCR, and its TCRdb copy is limited to in-frame clones, with some not included. The table includes 160,000 or so clones, approximately 80% detected once. Per the germline V gene, CDR1 is SQVTM and CDR2 is ANQGSEA. This CDR3 spans 12 amino acids. J lost 5 bases, V lost 6 bases, and 5 bases had no gene match. Sequencing used PBMCs. The sequence was obtained from a man aged 30-40 years in good health and CMV-seropositive. The rearrangement joins TRBV29-1 to TRBJ2-7; 9 bases are a match to TRBD1. CDR3 bases: TGCAGCGTCGATGACAGGGGGAACGAGCAGTACTTC. Translated: CSVDDRGNEQYF.